This T cell receptor (beta chain) is from a study of cytomegalovirus exposure and HLA in healthy donors. The CDR3 has 17 residues. Between the trimmed V and J ends, which lost 7 bases and 1 base, there was a span of 22 bases. Germline CDR1 reads MDHEN; CDR2 reads SYDVKM. Measured with immunoSEQ multiplex PCR; TCRdb has only the in-frame clones, and not every one. The table includes roughly 45,000 clones, 80% to 95% detected once. Sequencing input: PBMCs. The receptor was isolated from a man younger than 35 in good health and CMV-seronegative. V and J are TRBV28 and TRBJ1-2; a possible D gene is TRBD1 (6 bases). CDR3 coding DNA: TGTGCCAGCACCCCAGGGACACCCACCGCTCTTAACTATGGCTACACCTTC. It translates to CASTPGTPTALNYGYTF.